This T cell receptor beta chain is drawn from a study of blood T cell repertoires in COVID-19. Overall study: COVID-19 samples, acute and convalescent, were from the United States, Italy and Spain. PBMCs, B-cell-depleted T cells, or T cells were the source of the cDNA or gDNA that made up the material.

Original processing notes: It was from reference gene primer amplification that nucleated cell counts were estimated. Produced via immunoSEQ multiplex PCR; TCRdb's table is partial and in-frame only. Clone size and V and J calls were adopted from that table, with D and trimming inferred from the DNA. The sample contains about 670,000 clones, 90% of which appear only once. CDR1 is SGHAT, CDR2 FQNNGV, per germline. The CDR3 has 13 residues. Between the trimmed V and J ends, which lost 3 bases and 5 bases, there was a span of 8 bases. V gene TRBV11-2 combines with J gene TRBJ1-5, with D perhaps TRBD1 (5 bases). The sequence derives from a woman aged 18-35 years with acute or convalescent COVID-19. Material: peripheral blood. DNA for the CDR3: TGTGCCAGCAGCTTGCGGGGGGATCAGCCCCAGCATTTT. This translates into CASSLRGDQPQHF.